Below, 5 T cell receptor beta chains from the same sample are listed, as sequenced in a study of blood T cell repertoires in COVID-19. Some clones are missing from TCRdb's copy, which holds only in-frame ones; the method was immunoSEQ multiplex PCR. Of 150,000 to 200,000 clones in the sample, about 80% were seen once. The sequencing input was peripheral blood. The receptor source for this set is a human donor in a cohort sampled during active COVID-19.

The table lists this clone with a few counts. V and J are TRBV6-5 and TRBJ1-1; TRBD1 is a possible D gene (5 bases). The CDR3 loop spans 14 amino acids. V was pared by 3 bases and J by 5 bases, with 13 bases between. Germline loops: CDR1 MNHEY, CDR2 SVGAGI. In nucleotides, the CDR3 is TGTGCCAGCAGTTATAACAGCCGGGGGACTGAAGCTTTCTTT. Encoded protein: CASSYNSRGTEAFF.

The rearrangement joins TRBV15 to TRBJ1-5, with 8 bases matching TRBD1. CDR1 is LNHNV and CDR2 is YYDKDF in the germline V gene (reference sequence). The CDR3 extends over 17 amino acids. Germline trimming cut 2 bases from V and 5 bases from J; bases unmatched to any gene: 11. CDR3 region: CATSRLGDQGADQPQHF. CDR3 nucleotides: TGTGCCACCAGCAGACTAGGCGACCAGGGGGCGGATCAGCCCCAGCATTTT.

A few counts support this clone. This chain links TRBV4-2 with TRBJ2-7; 10 positions match TRBD1. Trimming took 4 bases from V and 2 from J; bases not matched to a gene: 5. Germline CDR1 reads LGHNA; CDR2 reads YNFKEQ. This CDR3 region has 15 residues. The CDR3 here is CASSPGTGDTYEQYF. CDR3 nucleotide sequence: TGTGCCAGCAGCCCAGGGACAGGGGACACCTACGAGCAGTACTTC.

The chain recombines TRBV9 with TRBJ2-1; 13 nucleotides line up with TRBD2. Trimming at V came to 4 bases and at J to 5 bases, leaving 3 bases not matched to a gene. Per germline, CDR1 SGDLS and CDR2 YYNGEE. This CDR3 region has 15 residues. This CDR3 reads CASSRGLAGNNEQFF. In DNA, the CDR3 is TGTGCCAGCAGCAGGGGACTAGCGGGGAACAATGAGCAGTTCTTC. Full variable domain (outside the CDR3, taken from reference TRBV9 and TRBJ2-1): DSGVTQTPKHLITATGQRVTLRCSPRSGDLSVYWYQQSLDQGLQFLIQYYNGEERAKGNILERFSAQQFPDLHSELNLSSLELGDSALYFCASSRGLAGNNEQFFGPGTRLTVL.

This clone came up once. This chain uses TRBV19 with TRBJ2-7; 8 nucleotides line up with TRBD1. Trimming removed 1 base from V and 0 bases from J; junction bases left unmatched: 5. This CDR3 region has 16 residues. The germline V gene has CDR1 LNHDA and CDR2 SQIVND (reference sequence). The CDR3 DNA reads as TGTGCCAGTAGTATAGGAGGACAGGGATTCTCCTACGAGCAGTACTTC. Its protein is CASSIGGQGFSYEQYF.